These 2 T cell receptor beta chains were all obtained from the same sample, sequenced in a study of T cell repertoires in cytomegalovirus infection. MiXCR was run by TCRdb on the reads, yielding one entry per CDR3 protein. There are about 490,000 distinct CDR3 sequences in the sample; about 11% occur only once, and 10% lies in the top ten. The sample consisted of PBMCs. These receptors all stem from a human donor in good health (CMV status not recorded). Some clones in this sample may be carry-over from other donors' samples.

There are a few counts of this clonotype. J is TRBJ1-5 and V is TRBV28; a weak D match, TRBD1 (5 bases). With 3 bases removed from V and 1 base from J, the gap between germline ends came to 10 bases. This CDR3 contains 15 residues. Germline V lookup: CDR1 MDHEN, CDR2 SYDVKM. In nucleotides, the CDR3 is TGTGCCAGCAGTTTTGGACATTGGAGCAATCAGCCCCAGCATTTT. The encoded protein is CASSFGHWSNQPQHF. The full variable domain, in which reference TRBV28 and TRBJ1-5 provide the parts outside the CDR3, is DVKVTQSSRYLVKRTGEKVFLECVQDMDHENMFWYRQDPGLGLRLIYFSYDVKMKEKGDIPEGYSVSREKKERFSLILESASTNQTSMYLCASSFGHWSNQPQHFGDGTRLSIL.

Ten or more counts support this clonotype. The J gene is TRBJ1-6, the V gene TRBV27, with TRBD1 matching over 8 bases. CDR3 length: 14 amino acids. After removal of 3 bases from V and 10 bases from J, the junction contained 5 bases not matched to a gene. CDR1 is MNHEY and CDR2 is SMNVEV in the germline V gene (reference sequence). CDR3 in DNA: TGTGCCAGCAGTTTGTCGACAGGGGTATCACCCCTCCACTTT. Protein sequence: CASSLSTGVSPLHF.